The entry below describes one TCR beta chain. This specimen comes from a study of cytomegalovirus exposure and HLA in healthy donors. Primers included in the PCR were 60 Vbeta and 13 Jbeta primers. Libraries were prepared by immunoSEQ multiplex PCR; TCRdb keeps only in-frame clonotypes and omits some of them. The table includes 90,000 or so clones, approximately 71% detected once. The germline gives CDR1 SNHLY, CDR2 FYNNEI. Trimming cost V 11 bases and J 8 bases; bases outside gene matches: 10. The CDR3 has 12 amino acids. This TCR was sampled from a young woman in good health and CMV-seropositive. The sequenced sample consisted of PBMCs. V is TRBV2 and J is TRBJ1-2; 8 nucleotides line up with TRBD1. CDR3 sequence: CALGTGIWGYTF. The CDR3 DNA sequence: TGTGCCCTCGGGACAGGCATTTGGGGCTACACCTTC.